Listed here are 10 T cell receptor beta chains from one sample, sequenced in a study of blood T cell repertoires in COVID-19. Sequencing was performed with immunoSEQ multiplex PCR; in TCRdb, only in-frame clones are kept and a portion is missing. The sample yields under 450,000 clones, 88% seen once. Sequenced sample: peripheral blood. Receptors originate from a woman in her 50s with COVID-19, enrolled during active disease.

The V and J genes are TRBV5-4 and TRBJ1-1, with 7 bases matching TRBD1. The germline V gene encodes CDR1 SGHNT and CDR2 YYREEE (reference sequence). Trimming removed 0 bases from V and 1 base from J; junction bases left unmatched: 3. CDR3 length equals 15 residues. The CDR3 spells CASSLETGSNTEAFF. DNA for the CDR3: TGTGCCAGCAGCTTGGAGACAGGGTCGAACACTGAAGCTTTCTTT.

This chain connects TRBV7-2 to TRBJ2-1, with 9 positions matching TRBD1. With V trimmed by 2 bases and J by 9 bases, 14 bases remained unmatched. This CDR3 region has 17 residues. Germline loops: CDR1 SGHTA, CDR2 FQGNSA. The CDR3 region is CASSLRGQGYPGGEQFF. Here the CDR3 DNA reads TGTGCCAGCAGCTTAAGGGGACAGGGCTACCCGGGGGGTGAGCAGTTCTTC.

The table lists this clone with a count of one. The chain links TRBV19 to TRBJ2-1; 14 nucleotides align to TRBD2. J lost 0 bases, V lost 7 bases, and 11 bases had no gene match. The CDR3 totals 19 residues. Germline CDR1 LNHDA, CDR2 SQIVND (reference sequence). CDR3 in amino acids: CASTHGLAGGSVSYNEQFF. CDR3 nucleotides: TGTGCCAGTACCCACGGACTAGCGGGGGGTTCCGTCTCCTACAATGAGCAGTTCTTC.

The V and J genes are TRBV25-1 and TRBJ1-2; 7 bases map to TRBD1. The CDR3 sequence is 15 residues long. V shed 4 bases, J shed 9 bases, and the junction held 14 bases outside the gene matches. Germline V CDR1 and CDR2: MGHDK, SYGVNS. The CDR3 nucleotides read TGTGCCAGCAGTGTCTACAGGGGCTACGCTATGAGCTACACCTTC. Its translation: CASSVYRGYAMSYTF.

This clone was recorded once. The rearrangement joins TRBV18 to TRBJ2-7, with 8 bases fitting TRBD1. V gave up 3 bases and J gave up 5 bases; unmatched junction bases: 6. CDR3 size: 14 residues. The germline V gene encodes CDR1 KGHSH and CDR2 LQKENI. CDR3 amino acids: CASSPGQGANEQYF. The CDR3 DNA follows: TGTGCCAGCTCACCGGGCCAGGGGGCAAACGAGCAGTACTTC.

The chain joins TRBV7-9 to TRBJ2-1; TRBD2 agrees at 9 bases. V was clipped by 5 bases and J by 7 bases; unmatched bases: 6. The germline CDR1 and CDR2 sequences are SEHNR and FQNEAQ (reference sequence). The CDR3 loop spans 14 amino acids. CDR3 nucleotide sequence: TGTGCCAGCAGCATCGGGACTAGCAGGAATGAGCAGTTCTTC. This gives the protein CASSIGTSRNEQFF.

The genes are TRBV5-5 and TRBJ1-5; no reliable D call. CDR1 SGHKS and CDR2 YYEKEE come from the germline V gene (reference sequence). V lost 0 bases and J lost 7, with 14 bases in between. This CDR3 is 15 amino acids long. The CDR3 coding sequence is TGTGCCAGCAGCTTGGTTCTAGGTACCCGCCAGCCCCAGCATTTT. Its protein product is CASSLVLGTRQPQHF.

CDR3 in DNA: TGTGCCAGCAGCCGGCCGACCCTGAGGCTCTGGGACACTGAAGCTTTCTTT. Its protein product is CASSRPTLRLWDTEAFF. The V and J genes are TRBV28 and TRBJ1-1; D gene unclear. Per the germline V gene, CDR1 is MDHEN and CDR2 is SYDVKM. Trimming pared 6 bases from V and 3 bases from J, leaving 23 bases between. The CDR3 is made up of 17 amino acids.

The chain carries TRBV27 and TRBJ1-1; no definite D call. The germline V gene encodes CDR1 MNHEY and CDR2 SMNVEV (reference sequence). Trimming took off 5 bases at V and 7 bases at J, with 14 bases between the two ends. This CDR3 comprises 13 residues. CDR3 sequence reads: CASSPIVRSEAFF. CDR3 in DNA: TGTGCCAGCAGTCCTATAGTCCGGAGTGAAGCTTTCTTT.

A word on this clone: This CDR3 is also generated by other DNA sequences in the sample. The chain joins TRBV6-5 to TRBJ1-2, with TRBD1 matching 7 bases. Per the germline V gene, CDR1 is MNHEY and CDR2 is SVGAGI. With V trimmed by 4 bases and J by 5 bases, 1 base remained unmatched. There are 12 residues in the CDR3. The CDR3 is CASSSQGYGYTF. CDR3 DNA sequence: TGTGCCAGCAGTTCACAGGGGTATGGCTACACCTTC.